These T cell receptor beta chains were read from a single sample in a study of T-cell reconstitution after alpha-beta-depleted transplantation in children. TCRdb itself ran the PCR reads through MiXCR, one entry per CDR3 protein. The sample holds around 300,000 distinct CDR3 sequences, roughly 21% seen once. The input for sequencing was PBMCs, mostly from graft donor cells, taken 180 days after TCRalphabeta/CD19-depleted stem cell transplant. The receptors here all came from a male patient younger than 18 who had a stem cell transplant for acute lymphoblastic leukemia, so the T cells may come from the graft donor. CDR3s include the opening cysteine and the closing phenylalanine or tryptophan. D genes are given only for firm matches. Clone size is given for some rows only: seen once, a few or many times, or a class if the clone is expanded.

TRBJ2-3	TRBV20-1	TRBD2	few	CSAPRTSGSRGESTDTQYF	TGCAGTGCTCCCCGGACTAGCGGGAGTCGTGGGGAAAGCACGGATACGCAGTATTTT
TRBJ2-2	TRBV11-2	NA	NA	CACSFSVYTGELFF	TGTGCCTGCAGCTTCTCGGTGTACACCGGGGAGCTGTTTTTT
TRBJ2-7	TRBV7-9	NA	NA	CASSDITSYEQYF	TGTGCCAGCTCGGACATAACCTCCTACGAGCAGTACTTC
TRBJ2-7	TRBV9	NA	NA	CASSPAGRGSYEQYF	TGTGCCAGCAGCCCAGCTGGCAGGGGCTCCTACGAGCAGTACTTC
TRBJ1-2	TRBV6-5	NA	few	CASSSTPMAYGYTF	TGTGCCAGCAGTTCCACCCCTATGGCCTATGGCTACACCTTC
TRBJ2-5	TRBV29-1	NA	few	CSVLDRQETQYF	TGCAGCGTCCTCGACAGGCAAGAGACCCAGTACTTC
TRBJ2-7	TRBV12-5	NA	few	CASGIPGNEQYF	TGTGCTAGTGGGATCCCGGGGAACGAGCAGTACTTC
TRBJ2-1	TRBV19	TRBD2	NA	CASSKLAGLEQFF	TGTGCCAGTAGTAAGCTAGCGGGCCTTGAGCAGTTCTTC
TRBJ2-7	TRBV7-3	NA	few	CASSLHVGGAYEQYF	TGTGCCAGCAGCTTACACGTCGGGGGAGCCTACGAGCAGTACTTC
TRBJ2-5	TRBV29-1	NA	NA	CSAGNLMETQYF	TGCAGCGCCGGGAATTTGATGGAAACCCAGTACTTC
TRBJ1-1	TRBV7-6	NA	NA	CASSQTRGWTEAFF	TGTGCCAGCAGCCAGACGAGGGGTTGGACTGAAGCTTTCTTT
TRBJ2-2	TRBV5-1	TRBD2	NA	CASRRATSGTGELFF	TGCGCCAGCAGGCGTGCCACTAGCGGCACCGGGGAGCTGTTTTTT
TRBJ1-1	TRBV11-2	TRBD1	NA	CASSSVSGTGNTEAFF	TGTGCCAGCAGCTCCGTATCCGGGACAGGTAACACTGAAGCTTTCTTT
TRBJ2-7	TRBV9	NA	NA	CASSVGWGSYEQYF	TGTGCCAGCAGCGTAGGATGGGGCTCCTACGAGCAGTACTTC
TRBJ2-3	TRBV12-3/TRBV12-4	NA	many	CASSFSTDTQYF	TGTGCCAGCAGTTTTAGCACAGATACGCAGTATTTT
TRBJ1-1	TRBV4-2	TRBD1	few	CASSQFGQGPRRTEAFF	TGTGCCAGCAGCCAATTTGGACAGGGGCCCCGGAGAACTGAAGCTTTCTTT
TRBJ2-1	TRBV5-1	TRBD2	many	CASSLVLAAYNEQFF	TGCGCCAGCAGCTTGGTTCTAGCGGCTTACAATGAGCAGTTCTTC
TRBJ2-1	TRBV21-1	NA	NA	CASISSAGGPKCEQFF	TGTGCCAGCATCTCATCAGCGGGAGGGCCTAAATGTGAGCAGTTCTTC
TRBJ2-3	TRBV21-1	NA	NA	CASSKIMRYTDTQYF	TGTGCCAGCAGCAAGATAATGCGGTACACAGATACGCAGTATTTT
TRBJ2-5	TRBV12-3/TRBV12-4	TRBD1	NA	CASSLEATGGKETQYF	TGTGCCAGCAGTTTAGAAGCGACAGGGGGCAAAGAGACCCAGTACTTC
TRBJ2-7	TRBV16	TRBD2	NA	CASSDPDSGTTRSYEQYF	TGTGCCAGCAGCGACCCAGACTCCGGGACTACAAGGAGCTACGAGCAGTACTTC
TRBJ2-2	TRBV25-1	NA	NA	CASSASPNTGELFF	TGTGCCAGCAGTGCCTCACCCAACACCGGGGAGCTGTTTTTT
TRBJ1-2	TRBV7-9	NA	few	CASSWFDRQGGYTF	TGTGCCAGCAGCTGGTTCGACCGCCAAGGGGGCTACACCTTC
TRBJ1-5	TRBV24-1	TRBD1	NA	CATSEPGQGYNQPQHF	TGTGCCACCAGTGAACCGGGACAGGGTTACAATCAGCCCCAGCATTTT
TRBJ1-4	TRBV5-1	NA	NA	CASSSAGVVFF	TGCGCCAGCAGCTCCGCGGGGGTAGTGTTTTTT
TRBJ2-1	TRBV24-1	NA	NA	CATSGQHEQFF	TGTGCCACCAGTGGTCAGCATGAGCAGTTCTTC
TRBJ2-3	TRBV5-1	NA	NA	CASSLTRSRTDTQYF	TGCGCCAGCAGCTTAACCCGCTCTCGCACAGATACGCAGTATTTT
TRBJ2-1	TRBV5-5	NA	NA	CASSLVLDGNEQFF	TGTGCCAGCAGCTTGGTCCTGGACGGCAATGAGCAGTTCTTC
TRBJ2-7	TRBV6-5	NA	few	CASSYSTGVYYEQYF	TGTGCCAGCAGTTACTCGACGGGGGTCTACTACGAGCAGTACTTC